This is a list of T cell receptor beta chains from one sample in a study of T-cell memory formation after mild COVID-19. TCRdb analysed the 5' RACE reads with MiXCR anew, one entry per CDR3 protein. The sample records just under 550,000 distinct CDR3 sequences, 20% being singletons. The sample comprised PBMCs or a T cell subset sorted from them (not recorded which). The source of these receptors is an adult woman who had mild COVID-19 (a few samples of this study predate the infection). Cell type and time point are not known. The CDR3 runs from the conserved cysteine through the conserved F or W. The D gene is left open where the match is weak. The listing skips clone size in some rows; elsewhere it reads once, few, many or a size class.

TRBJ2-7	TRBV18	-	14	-	TGTGCCAGCTCAACACCTACAGGGAGATACGAGCAGTACTTC	CASSTPTGRYEQYF
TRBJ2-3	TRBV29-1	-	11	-	TGCAGCGTAACTAGCACAGATACGCAGTATTTT	CSVTSTDTQYF
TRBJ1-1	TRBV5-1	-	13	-	TGCGCCAGCAGCCTTTGGACGAACACTGAAGCTTTCTTT	CASSLWTNTEAFF
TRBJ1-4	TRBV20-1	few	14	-	TGCAGTGCTCTCAAAGGGATAGTTAATGAAAAACTGTTTTTT	CSALKGIVNEKLFF
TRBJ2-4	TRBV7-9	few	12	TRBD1	TGTGCCAGCAGCTTGGGGACAGAGGGAAGACACTTC	CASSLGTEGRHF
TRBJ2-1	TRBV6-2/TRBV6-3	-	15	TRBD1	TGTGCCAGCACGTTATTGGGGACAGTAGGGAATGAGCAGTTCTTC	CASTLLGTVGNEQFF
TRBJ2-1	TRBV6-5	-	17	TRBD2	TGTGCCAGCAGTCCCCGGACTAGCGGGCCCGCCTACAATGAGCAGTTCTTC	CASSPRTSGPAYNEQFF
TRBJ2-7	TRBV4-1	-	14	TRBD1	TGCGCCAGCAGCCAAGATCCCAGGGGGCACGAGCAGTACTTC	CASSQDPRGHEQYF
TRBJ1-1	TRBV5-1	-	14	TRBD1	TGCGCCACCTCGCTGACAGGGGTGGGGACTGAAGCTTTCTTT	CATSLTGVGTEAFF
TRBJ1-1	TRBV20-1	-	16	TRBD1	TGCAGTGCTAAAACAGGGGGCGGGGTAGGGAACACTGAAGCTTTCTTT	CSAKTGGGVGNTEAFF
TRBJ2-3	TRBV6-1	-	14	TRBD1	TGTGCCAGCAGTCACAGGGGCCCCACAGATACGCAGTATTTT	CASSHRGPTDTQYF